The clone carrying this T cell receptor beta chain was counted only a few times. Antigen: not known. Both 60 Vbeta primers and 13 Jbeta primers went into the PCR. Sequencing used immunoSEQ multiplex PCR; TCRdb keeps in-frame clones, though not all of them. The sample lists about 170,000 clones, about three quarters occurring once. Between the trimmed V and J ends, which lost 3 bases and 7 bases, there was a span of 19 bases. Germline-derived CDR1 and CDR2 are MDHEN and SYDVKM. The CDR3 totals 15 residues. The sample belongs to a study of cytomegalovirus exposure and HLA in healthy donors. General observations from the study: Among TCR sequences, most were rare, though some public TCRs appeared in many donors. DRB1 showed the most TCR associations and HLA-C the fewest in a later analysis, as rates varied by HLA locus. In vitro, three CMV-associated chains proved specific for CMV antigens.

The receptor comes from a female donor in good health and CMV-seronegative. The sample comprised PBMCs. V gene TRBV28 combines with J gene TRBJ2-7; a weak D match, TRBD2 (6 bases). CDR3 in amino acids: CASSFSSSPRGEQYF. DNA for the CDR3: TGTGCCAGCAGTTTTTCGTCTAGCCCTCGGGGGGAGCAGTACTTC.